Listed below are T cell receptor beta chains from one sample, sequenced in a study of T and B cells in COVID-19 patients. TCRdb re-called the multiplex PCR reads with MiXCR, one entry per CDR3 protein. The sample shows more than 9,500 distinct CDR3 sequences, under 35% of them seen only once. The sequenced material came from blood. The receptors here all came from a human donor who had recovered from COVID-19. Both conserved end residues are trimmed from each CDR3. Rows may omit the clone size; those that give it use once, few, many or a size class.

j_call,v_call,clone_size,cdr3_aa
TRBJ2-5,TRBV6-2/TRBV6-3,few,ASSYSGREVETQY
TRBJ1-1,TRBV6-5,few,ASSSWGQEGTEAF
TRBJ1-4,TRBV19,medium-sized,ASSGRQGSEKLF
TRBJ2-6,TRBV20-1,-,SARDLEGRAGANVLT
TRBJ2-1,TRBV10-3,-,AISDPNLAGRGTDNEQF
TRBJ2-7,TRBV28,-,ASTPPPGRSSYEQY
TRBJ2-6,TRBV27,-,ASSQRGGGGANVLT
TRBJ1-2,TRBV24-1,-,ATSDGTGADHGYT
TRBJ2-2,TRBV19,medium-sized,ASMTRGRVNTGELF
TRBJ2-1,TRBV21-1,-,ASSTFSGRSRGPNEQF
TRBJ2-2,TRBV7-9,-,ASSPVEGGELF
TRBJ2-7,TRBV19,-,ASRPREFPYEQY
TRBJ2-4,TRBV6-5,-,ASSYSRWAKNIQY
TRBJ1-2,TRBV27,many,ASSLPTGRGYT
TRBJ2-7,TRBV12-3/TRBV12-4,-,ASRTSGYEQY
TRBJ2-3,TRBV18,medium-sized,ASSLGQVDADTQY
TRBJ2-3,TRBV11-3,few,ASSSQGAGDTQY
TRBJ1-3,TRBV19,many,ASRPGIPGNTIY
TRBJ1-1,TRBV6-5,few,ASSDSAGNTEAF
TRBJ2-7,TRBV11-2,-,ASSLERGTYEQY
TRBJ2-1,TRBV20-1,few,SARAGYHEQF
TRBJ2-7,TRBV20-1,-,SAPPGTSGSLDEQY
TRBJ1-4,TRBV20-1,-,SAIDSRLATNEKLF
TRBJ1-1,TRBV6-5,few,ASTSLFRNTEAF
TRBJ2-1,TRBV5-1,-,ASSTGGLEQF